This TCR beta chain was recorded in a study of vaccination effects on CD4 cells after COVID-19. Overall study findings and caveats: The study dataset contains few convalescent patients and includes no early post-infection timepoints. From healthy vaccinees, only 1 of 255 vaccine-induced clones also reacted to common cold coronaviruses.

Concerning this clone itself: Antigen unknown.

Sequencing followed a ViraFEST assay step that expanded antigen-specific CD4+ T cells with viral peptide pools. CD4+ T cells were isolated after around 9 days of culture. Each vaccine recipient was nucleocapsid antibody negative and had no prior SARS-CoV-2 infection. Researchers reported culturing 2 million to 2.5 million PBMC in each well, adding about 11 IU/ml IL-2 and approximately 10 ug/ml peptides. The authors replaced half the medium with IL-2 medium on days 3 and 7. Data came from immunoSEQ multiplex PCR; TCRdb stores just in-frame clones and leaves some out. The table records tens of thousands of clones, 65% to 85% of them present only once. V was clipped by 7 bases and J by 3 bases; unmatched bases: 7. CDR3 length: 14 amino acids. In germline, CDR1 is SQVTM, CDR2 ANQGSEA.

Material: CD4+ T cells from PBMCs cultured with HCoV-OC43 spike peptides, obtained before COVID-19 vaccination. Subset meaning: HCoV-OC43 spike overlapping peptide pool stimulation. The chain joins TRBV29-1 to TRBJ2-5; 11 nucleotides match TRBD2. This TCR came from a human donor who received a COVID-19 vaccine. The CDR3 loop reads CSAVAGGPKETQYF. The CDR3 nucleotides are TGCAGCGCCGTAGCGGGGGGGCCCAAAGAGACCCAGTACTTC.